These 17 T cell receptor beta chains originate from one sample sequenced in a study of blood T cells in healthy people across ages. The second PCR ran roughly 7 to 12 cycles with a sample-barcoded 5' primer and J-beta primers. TCRdb re-called the 5' RACE reads with MiXCR, one entry per CDR3 protein. Counted here are about 680,000 distinct CDR3 sequences, around 49% occurring once; the ten biggest clones make up about a third. Sequencing input: blood. The receptor source for this set is a woman aged 55-70 years in good health.

V is TRBV12-3 or TRBV12-4 and J is TRBJ1-5; no reliable D call. The CDR3 has 12 amino acids. V lost 3 bases and J lost 6, with 6 bases in between. This CDR3 reads CASSLEAQPQHF. The CDR3 nucleotides read TGTGCCAGCAGTTTGGAGGCTCAGCCCCAGCATTTT.

This sequence joins TRBV18 and TRBJ1-4, with TRBD1 matching over 9 bases. The V gene end was trimmed by 3 bases and the J gene end by 5 bases; junction bases not matched to a gene: 4. Per germline, CDR1 KGHSH and CDR2 LQKENI. CDR3 length: 15 amino acids. The CDR3 region has the DNA TGTGCCAGCTCACCGACCGGGACAGGGAATGAAAAACTGTTTTTT. Translation: CASSPTGTGNEKLFF.

In DNA form, the CDR3 reads TGCAGCGTTGTCTCACAGATGAACACTGAAGCTTTCTTT. It translates to CSVVSQMNTEAFF. This chain connects TRBV29-1 to TRBJ1-1; D gene uncertain. The germline CDR1 and CDR2 sequences are SQVTM and ANQGSEA. V was pared by 4 bases and J by 0 bases, with 9 bases between. The CDR3 runs 13 residues.

The rearrangement joins TRBV7-9 to TRBJ2-1; no firm D call. V lost 5 bases to trimming and J lost 5 bases, with 16 bases between them. The CDR3 runs 15 residues. Per the germline V gene, CDR1 is SEHNR and CDR2 is FQNEAQ (reference sequence). CDR3 sequence reads: CASSRRTSVNNEQFF. CDR3 sequence (DNA): TGTGCCAGCAGCCGACGGACCAGCGTTAACAATGAGCAGTTCTTC.

This clonotype was seen a few times. This chain joins TRBV20-1 and TRBJ1-1; TRBD1 matches 8 bases. Trimming at V came to 6 bases and at J to 1 base, leaving 7 bases not matched to a gene. There are 14 residues in the CDR3. Germline V CDR1 and CDR2: DFQATT, SNEGSKA (reference sequence). The CDR3 DNA reads as TGCAGTGCCCGAGGGACAGGCGGGAACACTGAAGCTTTCTTT. Its translation: CSARGTGGNTEAFF.

This clonotype was counted only a few times. The V gene is TRBV2, the J gene TRBJ2-5; TRBD2 might be the D (6 bases). Germline V gives CDR1 SNHLY, CDR2 FYNNEI. Trimming pared 4 bases from V and 13 bases from J, leaving 13 bases between. The CDR3 is 11 residues long. This chain's CDR3 is CASSVGTGGYF. CDR3 nucleotide sequence: TGTGCCAGCAGTGTGGGCACCGGGGGGTACTTC.

A note on this clonotype: A read error may produce the germline difference seen at one junction end. This chain connects TRBV29-1 to TRBJ2-3; possibly TRBD1 or TRBD2 for D (6 bases each). This CDR3 region has 13 residues. The germline V gene encodes CDR1 SQVTM and CDR2 ANQGSEA. The CDR3 here is CSVETGRTDTRYF. In DNA, the CDR3 is TGCAGCGTTGAGACGGGGAGGACAGATACGCGGTATTTT.

The chain combines TRBV27 with TRBJ2-1, with D uncertain. V was pared by 6 bases and J by 5 bases, with 14 bases between. Looked up from germline, CDR1 is MNHEY and CDR2 is SMNVEV (reference sequence). This CDR3 is built from 14 residues. In DNA, the CDR3 is TGTGCCAGCAGCCGGGCCGGGCAAAACAATGAGCAGTTCTTC. Translation gives CASSRAGQNNEQFF.

This chain joins TRBV20-1 and TRBJ2-7; no clear D gene. The V gene's germline CDR1 is DFQATT and CDR2 SNEGSKA (reference sequence). Trimming shortened V by 1 base and J by 2 bases, and 6 bases separated the two germline ends. The CDR3 has 12 amino acids. CDR3 residues: CSARVPAYEQYF. In DNA form, the CDR3 reads TGCAGTGCTAGAGTGCCGGCCTACGAGCAGTACTTC.

A few counts support this clonotype. The V call is TRBV20-1, the J call TRBJ1-2; TRBD1 might be the D (5 bases). With 0 bases removed from V and 13 bases from J, the gap between germline ends came to 15 bases. Germline CDR1 reads DFQATT; CDR2 reads SNEGSKA (reference sequence). The CDR3 totals 12 residues. CDR3 DNA: TGCAGTGCTAGAGATGTTTACTGGGACTCCACCTTC. Translation gives CSARDVYWDSTF.

This rearrangement joins TRBV7-9 to TRBJ2-6; D not resolved. The CDR3 length is 16 residues. The V end lost 6 bases, the J end lost 0 bases, and 12 bases lay between the germline ends. Per the germline V gene, CDR1 is SEHNR and CDR2 is FQNEAQ (reference sequence). This CDR3 is CASSSRRHSGANVLTF. The CDR3 DNA is TGTGCCAGCAGTTCCAGACGGCACTCTGGGGCCAACGTCCTGACTTTC.

There are a few counts of this clonotype. V gene TRBV20-1 combines with J gene TRBJ1-2; D is ambiguous. Trimming left V 3 bases short and J 1 base short, with 9 bases between. Per germline, CDR1 DFQATT and CDR2 SNEGSKA (reference sequence). The CDR3 length is 13 residues. In DNA, the CDR3 is TGCAGTGCTAGCACAGAATTTAACTATGGCTACACCTTC. The encoded protein is CSASTEFNYGYTF.

Points on this clonotype: A clone one base away is much larger, so this may be a read error. This rearrangement joins TRBV29-1 to TRBJ2-7; 8 bases are a match to TRBD1. This CDR3 spans 16 amino acids. The germline V gene encodes CDR1 SQVTM and CDR2 ANQGSEA. Trimming at V came to 8 bases and at J to 7 bases, leaving 22 bases not matched to a gene. CDR3 coding DNA: TGCAGCCTCCGCCCCGACGGATGGACAGGGAGGCATGAGCAGTACTTC. Its translation is CSLRPDGWTGRHEQYF.

The rearrangement uses TRBV7-3 and TRBJ2-2, with D perhaps matching TRBD2 (7 bases). There are 16 residues in the CDR3. Trimming removed 5 bases from V and 4 bases from J, with 17 bases in between. Looked up from germline, CDR1 is SGHTA and CDR2 is FQGTGA. The CDR3 here is CASSIRGDYSTGELFF. DNA for the CDR3: TGTGCCAGCAGCATTAGGGGGGACTATTCCACCGGGGAGCTGTTTTTT. Together with reference TRBV7-3 and TRBJ2-2, the CDR3 gives the full variable domain: GAGVSQTPSNKVTEKGKYVELRCDPISGHTALYWYRQSLGQGPEFLIYFQGTGAADDSGLPNDRFFAVRPEGSVSTLKIQRTERGDSAVYLCASSIRGDYSTGELFFGEGSRLTVL.

The rearrangement uses TRBV12-3 or TRBV12-4 and TRBJ2-6; TRBD1 matches at 9 bases. Trimming removed 6 bases from V and 0 bases from J; junction bases left unmatched: 6. The CDR3 runs 17 residues. CDR3 amino acids: CASSPRDRVSGANVLTF. Here the CDR3 DNA reads TGTGCCAGCAGCCCCCGGGACAGGGTCTCTGGGGCCAACGTCCTGACTTTC.

Concerning this clonotype: Germline and junction disagree at one end, which may indicate a read error. The rearrangement joins TRBV5-1 to TRBJ1-4; possibly TRBD1 for D (6 bases). The CDR3 length is 17 residues. Germline V gene lookup returns CDR1 SGHRS and CDR2 YFSETQ. CDR3 loop: CASSPATGQNRNEKLLF. The CDR3 DNA reads as TGCGCCAGCAGCCCTGCGACAGGCCAGAACCGTAATGAAAAACTGCTTTTT.

This clonotype was found many times. J is TRBJ2-4 and V is TRBV12-3 or TRBV12-4, with 11 bases identical to TRBD1. J lost 13 bases, V lost 8 bases, and 13 bases had no gene match. The length of the CDR3 is 14 residues. The DNA of the CDR3 is TGTGCCAGCGGATCTTGGACAGGGGGCAGGGAGCAGTACTTC. It specifies CASGSWTGGREQYF.